One and the same sample provided the 8 T cell receptor beta chains below, sequenced in a study of shared clonotypes between healthy human individuals. Measured with immunoSEQ multiplex PCR; TCRdb has only the in-frame clones, and not every one. The data contain approximately 500,000 clones, 75% to 80% of them singletons. The sequenced material came from PBMCs. Receptors were obtained from a woman in her thirties or forties in good health. Some clones in this sample may be carry-over from other donors' samples.

This chain uses TRBV27 with TRBJ2-2, with 8 bases lining up with TRBD2. Trimming cost V 4 bases and J 7 bases; bases outside gene matches: 5. Germline V CDR1 and CDR2: MNHEY, SMNVEV (reference sequence). The CDR3 is made up of 14 amino acids. The CDR3 DNA reads as TGTGCCAGCAGTTGGCGGCTAGCGGGCGGGGAGCTGTTTTTT. Translated, it gives CASSWRLAGGELFF.

The CDR3: CASSSGVAGTQETQYF. The CDR3 DNA reads as TGCGCCAGCAGCTCCGGCGTCGCGGGAACCCAAGAGACCCAGTACTTC. The genes are TRBV5-1 and TRBJ2-5; perhaps TRBD2 as D (6 bases). Trimming stripped 3 bases from V and 1 base from J, with 16 bases between. The V gene's germline CDR1 is SGHRS and CDR2 YFSETQ. The CDR3 is 16 residues long.

As to this clone: Distinct nucleotide sequences in the sample also encode this CDR3. This rearrangement joins TRBV11-2 to TRBJ2-7; 9 bases agree with TRBD1. CDR1 is SGHAT and CDR2 is FQNNGV in the germline V gene. The CDR3 extends over 15 amino acids. Germline trimming cut 3 bases from V and 4 bases from J; bases unmatched to any gene: 7. For the CDR3, the DNA is TGTGCCAGCAGCTTGCAGACAGGGGGGGGTTACGAGCAGTACTTC. The encoded protein is CASSLQTGGGYEQYF.

The chain is built from TRBV19 and TRBJ1-1, with TRBD1 matching over 8 bases. Germline lookup yields CDR1 LNHDA and CDR2 SQIVND (reference sequence). The ends lost 3 bases at V and 10 bases at J; junction bases unmatched: 4. The CDR3 length is 12 residues. The CDR3 DNA reads TGTGCCAGTAGTATGACAGGGGTCGGAGCTTTCTTT. Its protein is CASSMTGVGAFF.

V usage is TRBV5-1 and J usage is TRBJ2-7; 7 positions agree with TRBD2. Trimming removed 4 bases from V and 0 bases from J; junction bases left unmatched: 7. Germline CDR1 reads SGHRS; CDR2 reads YFSETQ. CDR3 length equals 15 residues. The CDR3 region is CASSRGDHGSYEQYF. The CDR3 coding sequence is TGCGCCAGCAGCCGGGGGGACCACGGCTCCTACGAGCAGTACTTC.

To note about this clone: This may be a read error, as it is one base from a much larger clone. The chain recombines TRBV2 with TRBJ2-2; D may be TRBD1 (5 bases). Trimming took off 7 bases at V and 0 bases at J, with 6 bases between the two ends. CDR3 size: 13 residues. Germline V gene lookup returns CDR1 SNHLY and CDR2 FYNNEI. The CDR3 is CASKGANTGELFF. The CDR3 DNA reads TGTGCCAGCAAAGGGGCGAACACCGGGGAGCTGTTTTTT.

This chain connects TRBV11-1 to TRBJ1-3, with TRBD1 as a possible D gene (6 bases). The CDR3 extends over 15 amino acids. The germline V gene has CDR1 SGHAT and CDR2 FQDESV (reference sequence). V was pared by 5 bases and J by 0 bases, with 11 bases between. Written as DNA, the CDR3 is TGTGCCAGCAGCGAAGACAGGTTCTCTGGAAACACCATATATTTT. As protein: CASSEDRFSGNTIYF. The full variable domain, its missing parts supplied by reference TRBV11-1 and TRBJ1-3, is EAEVAQSPRYKITEKSQAVAFWCDPISGHATLYWYRQILGQGPELLVQFQDESVVDDSQLPKDRFSAERLKGVDSTLKIQPAELGDSAMYLCASSEDRFSGNTIYFGEGSWLTVV.

The rearrangement uses TRBV6-1 and TRBJ2-3, with D possibly being TRBD2 (5 bases). Between the trimmed V and J ends, which lost 1 base and 2 bases, there was a span of 7 bases. The germline gives CDR1 MNHNS, CDR2 SASEGT. CDR3 length equals 14 residues. The CDR3 nucleotides read TGTGCCAGCAGTGAAGGTGGACTCACAGATACGCAGTATTTT. This gives the protein CASSEGGLTDTQYF.